One and the same sample provided the 14 T cell receptor beta chains below, sequenced in a study of blood T cell repertoires in COVID-19. The assay was immunoSEQ multiplex PCR, and TCRdb's table has in-frame clones only and misses some. Of approximately 310,000 clones listed, approximately 89% are singletons. Sequenced material: peripheral blood. The receptors shown here come from a woman in her forties or fifties who had recovered from COVID-19.

J is TRBJ2-1 and V is TRBV10-3, with TRBD1 identical over 10 bases. The length of the CDR3 is 13 residues. Germline V gene sequence: CDR1 ENHRY, CDR2 SYGVKD. V gave up 10 bases and J gave up 6 bases; unmatched junction bases: 6. The CDR3 DNA reads as TGTGCCACCTCCGGGACAGGGGCCAATGAGCAGTTCTTC. Amino acids: CATSGTGANEQFF.

As for this clone: This likely comes from a read error, as the CDR3 has no conserved phenylalanine or tryptophan at its end. No DNA is shown, since the ends of the CDR3 on it are uncertain; the CDR3 is the one TCRdb lists. The chain has TRBV11-2 and TRBJ1-2; the table's D gene call, TRBD1, was not cross checked with the DNA. CDR1 is SGHAT, CDR2 FQNNGV, per germline. From its first to its last residue, the CDR3 has 13 amino acids. The CDR3 is CASSLVLQGTALY.

This clone was observed a few times. V is TRBV9 and J is TRBJ2-1; a possible D gene is TRBD2 (6 bases). Trimming removed 4 bases from V and 0 bases from J, with 14 bases in between. The germline gives CDR1 SGDLS, CDR2 YYNGEE. CDR3 length: 16 amino acids. Written as DNA, the CDR3 is TGTGCCAGCAGCCCCCCTAGCGAGAGCTCCTACAATGAGCAGTTCTTC. It translates to CASSPPSESSYNEQFF.

The J gene is TRBJ2-1, the V gene TRBV3-1 (or the pseudogene TRBV3-2); D is unclear. Germline CDR1 and CDR2: LGHDT and YNNKEL (reference sequence). V was cut by 1 base and J by 3 bases, with 7 bases left in between. This CDR3 contains 14 residues. CDR3 sequence: CASSQGFNYNEQFF. CDR3 in DNA: TGTGCCAGCAGCCAAGGTTTTAACTACAATGAGCAGTTCTTC.

The chain recombines TRBV18 with TRBJ1-4; D is unresolved. The germline gives CDR1 KGHSH, CDR2 LQKENI. This CDR3 has 16 amino acids. The V end lost 2 bases, the J end lost 0 bases, and 10 bases lay between the germline ends. The CDR3 nucleotides are TGTGCCAGCTCACCATTTCATCCCACAACTAATGAAAAACTGTTTTTT. Translated: CASSPFHPTTNEKLFF.

The chain joins TRBV5-1 to TRBJ2-5; D perhaps matches TRBD1 (8 bases). This CDR3 spans 15 amino acids. V lost 4 bases, J lost 5 bases, and 18 bases lay in between. Germline CDR1 and CDR2: SGHRS and YFSETQ. This chain's CDR3 is CASSKKTGEGETQYF. In nucleotides, the CDR3 is TGCGCCAGCAGCAAGAAGACAGGGGAGGGGGAGACCCAGTACTTC. The full variable domain, completed using reference TRBV5-1 and TRBJ2-5, is KAGVTQTPRYLIKTRGQQVTLSCSPISGHRSVSWYQQTPGQGLQFLFEYFSETQRNKGNFPGRFSGRQFSNSRSEMNVSTLELGDSALYLCASSKKTGEGETQYFGPGTRLLVL.

The rearrangement joins TRBV30 to TRBJ1-1, with D possibly matching TRBD1 (5 bases). Trimming left V 3 bases short and J 1 base short, with 18 bases between. Germline values: CDR1 GTSNPN, CDR2 SVGIG (reference sequence). The CDR3 has 16 amino acids. CDR3 amino acids: CAWSVSEGASNTEAFF. DNA of the CDR3: TGTGCCTGGAGCGTCAGCGAAGGGGCTTCGAACACTGAAGCTTTCTTT.

The chain couples TRBV5-5 to TRBJ1-6; D may be TRBD1 (5 bases). This CDR3 has 17 amino acids. Per the germline V gene, CDR1 is SGHKS and CDR2 is YYEKEE (reference sequence). The germline V and J ends were trimmed by 3 bases and 0 bases, with 13 bases remaining between them. The CDR3 loop reads CASSSGTPYSYNSPLHF. CDR3 DNA sequence: TGTGCCAGCAGCTCCGGGACTCCTTACTCCTATAATTCACCCCTCCACTTT. Together with reference TRBV5-5 and TRBJ1-6, the CDR3 gives the full variable domain: DAGVTQSPTHLIKTRGQQVTLRCSPISGHKSVSWYQQVLGQGPQFIFQYYEKEERGRGNFPDRFSARQFPNYSSELNVNALLLGDSALYLCASSSGTPYSYNSPLHFGNGTRLTVT.

This rearrangement joins TRBV5-1 to TRBJ1-2; D may be TRBD1 (5 bases). The V gene lost 4 bases and the J gene lost 4 bases, with 14 bases spanning the gap. Germline CDR1 and CDR2: SGHRS and YFSETQ. The CDR3 has 14 amino acids. The CDR3: CASSPPGLAYGYTF. CDR3 DNA sequence: TGCGCCAGCAGCCCCCCAGGGCTGGCCTATGGCTACACCTTC.

J is TRBJ2-4 and V is TRBV9, with D possibly matching TRBD1 (6 bases). This CDR3 region has 16 residues. The V and J ends lost 3 bases and 0 bases respectively, with 13 bases between them. Germline values: CDR1 SGDLS, CDR2 YYNGEE. In DNA form, the CDR3 reads TGTGCCAGCAGCGCCACAGGGACACTAGCCAAAAACATTCAGTACTTC. This sequence encodes CASSATGTLAKNIQYF.

The V call is TRBV27, the J call TRBJ1-6, with 9 bases fitting TRBD1. Trimming removed 5 bases from V and 9 bases from J; junction bases left unmatched: 2. The CDR3 loop spans 13 amino acids. Germline loops: CDR1 MNHEY, CDR2 SMNVEV (reference sequence). In DNA, the CDR3 is TGTGCCAGCAGTCGGACAGGGGCTTCACCCCTCCACTTT. Protein sequence: CASSRTGASPLHF.

The V call is TRBV11-2, the J call TRBJ1-6; 7 nucleotides match TRBD1. In germline, CDR1 is SGHAT, CDR2 FQNNGV. This CDR3 comprises 16 residues. V trimming: 4 bases; J trimming: 7 bases; junction bases outside the gene matches: 10. CDR3 DNA: TGTGCCAGCAGCTCCCAGGGGGAGCTCCGGAATTCACCCCTCCACTTT. It specifies CASSSQGELRNSPLHF.

The rearrangement joins TRBV6-1 to TRBJ2-3; TRBD2 matches 9 bases. V was clipped by 4 bases and J by 1 base; unmatched bases: 6. The CDR3 runs to 16 residues. The V gene's germline CDR1 is MNHNS and CDR2 SASEGT. The CDR3 reads CASSAPVAGGTDTQYF. In DNA, the CDR3 is TGTGCCAGCAGTGCCCCCGTAGCGGGGGGCACAGATACGCAGTATTTT.

The rearrangement joins TRBV7-2 to TRBJ1-6; TRBD1 is a possible D gene (6 bases). Trimming took 5 bases from V and 8 from J, leaving 13 bases between them. The CDR3 covers 14 residues. Germline CDR1 SGHTA, CDR2 FQGNSA. The CDR3 sequence: CASSLDSLYSPLHF. Here the CDR3 DNA reads TGTGCCAGCAGCCTGGACAGTTTATATTCACCCCTCCACTTT.